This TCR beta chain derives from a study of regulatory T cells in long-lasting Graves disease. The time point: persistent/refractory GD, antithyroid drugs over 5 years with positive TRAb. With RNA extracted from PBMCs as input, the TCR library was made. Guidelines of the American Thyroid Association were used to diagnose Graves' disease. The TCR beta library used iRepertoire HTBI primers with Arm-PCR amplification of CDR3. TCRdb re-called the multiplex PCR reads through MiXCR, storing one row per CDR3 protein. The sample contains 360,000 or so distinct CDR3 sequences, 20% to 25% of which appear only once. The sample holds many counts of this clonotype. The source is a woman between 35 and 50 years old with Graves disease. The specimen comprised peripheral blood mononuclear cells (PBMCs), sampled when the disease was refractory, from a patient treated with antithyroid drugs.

The CDR3 sequence is CASSFSRTYKNIQYF. CDR3 DNA: TGTGCCAGCAGTTTTTCCCGGACATACAAAAACATTCAGTACTTC. V is TRBV28 and J is TRBJ2-4; the D gene is possibly TRBD1 (5 bases). Trimming stripped 3 bases from V and 3 bases from J, with 12 bases between. The CDR3 is made up of 15 amino acids. Germline loops: CDR1 MDHEN, CDR2 SYDVKM.